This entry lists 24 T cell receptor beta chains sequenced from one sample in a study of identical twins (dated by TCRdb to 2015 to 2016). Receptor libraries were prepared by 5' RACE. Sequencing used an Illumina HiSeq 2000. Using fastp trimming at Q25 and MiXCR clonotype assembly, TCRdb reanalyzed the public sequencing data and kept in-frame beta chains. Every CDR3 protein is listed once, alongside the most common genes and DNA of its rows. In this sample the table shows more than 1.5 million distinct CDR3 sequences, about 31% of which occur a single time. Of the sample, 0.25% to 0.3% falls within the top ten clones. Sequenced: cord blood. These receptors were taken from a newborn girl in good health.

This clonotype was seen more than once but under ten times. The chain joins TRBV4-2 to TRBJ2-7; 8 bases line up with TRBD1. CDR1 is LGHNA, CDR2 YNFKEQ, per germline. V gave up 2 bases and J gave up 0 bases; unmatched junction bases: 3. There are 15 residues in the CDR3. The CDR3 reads CASSQYGTGSYEQYF. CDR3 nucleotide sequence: TGTGCCAGCAGCCAATACGGGACAGGCTCCTACGAGCAGTACTTC.

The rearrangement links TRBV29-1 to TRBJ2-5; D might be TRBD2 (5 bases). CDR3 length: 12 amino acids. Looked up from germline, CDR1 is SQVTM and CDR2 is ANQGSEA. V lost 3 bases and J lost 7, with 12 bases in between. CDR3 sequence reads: CSVDLEGVTQYF. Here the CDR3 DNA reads TGCAGCGTTGATCTCGAGGGCGTGACCCAGTACTTC.

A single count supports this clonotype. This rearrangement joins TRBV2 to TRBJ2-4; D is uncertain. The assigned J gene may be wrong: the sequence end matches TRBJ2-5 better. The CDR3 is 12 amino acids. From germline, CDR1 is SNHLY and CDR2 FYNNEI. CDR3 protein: CASRGYYETQYF. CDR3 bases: TGTGCCAGCAGGGGTTATTACGAGACCCAGTACTTC.

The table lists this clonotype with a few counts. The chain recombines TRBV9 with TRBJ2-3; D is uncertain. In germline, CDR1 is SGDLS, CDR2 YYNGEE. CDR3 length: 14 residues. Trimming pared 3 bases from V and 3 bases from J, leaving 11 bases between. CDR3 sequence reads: CASSASLRTDTQYF. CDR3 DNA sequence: TGTGCCAGCAGCGCCAGTCTACGGACAGATACGCAGTATTTT.

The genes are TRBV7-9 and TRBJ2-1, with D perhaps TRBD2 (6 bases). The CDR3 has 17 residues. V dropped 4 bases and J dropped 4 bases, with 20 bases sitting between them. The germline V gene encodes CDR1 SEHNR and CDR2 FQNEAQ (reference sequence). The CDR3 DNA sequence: TGTGCCAGCAGCTCGCGACTAGAACCTAGGGGTTACAATGAGCAGTTCTTC. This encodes CASSSRLEPRGYNEQFF.

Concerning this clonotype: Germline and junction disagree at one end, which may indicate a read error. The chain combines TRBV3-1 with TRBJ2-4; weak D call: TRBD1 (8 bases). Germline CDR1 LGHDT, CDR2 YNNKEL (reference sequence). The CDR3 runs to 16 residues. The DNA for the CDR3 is TGTGCCAGCAGCCAACAGGGGGCGGGAGCCGAAAACATTCAGTACTTC. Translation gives CASSQQGAGAENIQYF.

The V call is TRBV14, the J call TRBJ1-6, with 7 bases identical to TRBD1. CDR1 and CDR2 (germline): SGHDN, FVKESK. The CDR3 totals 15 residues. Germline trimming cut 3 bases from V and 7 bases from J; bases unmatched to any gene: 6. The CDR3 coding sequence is TGTGCCAGCAGCCATTCGTACAGGGGAAATTCACCCCTCCACTTT. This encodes CASSHSYRGNSPLHF.

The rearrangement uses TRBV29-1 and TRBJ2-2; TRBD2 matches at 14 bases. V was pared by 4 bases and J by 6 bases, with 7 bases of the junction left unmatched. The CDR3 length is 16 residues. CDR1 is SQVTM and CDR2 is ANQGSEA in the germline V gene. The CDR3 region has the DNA TGCAGCGTTGCTATAGGGACTAGCGGGAGACCCGGGGAGCTGTTTTTT. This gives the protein CSVAIGTSGRPGELFF.

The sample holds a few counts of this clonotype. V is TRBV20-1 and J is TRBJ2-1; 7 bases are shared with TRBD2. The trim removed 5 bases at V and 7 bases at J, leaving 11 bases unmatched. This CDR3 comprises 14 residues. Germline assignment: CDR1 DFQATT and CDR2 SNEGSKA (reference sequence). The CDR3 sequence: CSALGTTHVNEQFF. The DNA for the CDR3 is TGCAGTGCTTTAGGGACTACCCACGTAAATGAGCAGTTCTTC.

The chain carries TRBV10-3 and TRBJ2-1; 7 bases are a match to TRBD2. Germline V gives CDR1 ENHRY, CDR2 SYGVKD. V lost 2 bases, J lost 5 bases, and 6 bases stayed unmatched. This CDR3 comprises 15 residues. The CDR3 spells CAISEASSGHNEQFF. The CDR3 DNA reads TGTGCCATCAGTGAGGCATCTAGCGGCCACAATGAGCAGTTCTTC.

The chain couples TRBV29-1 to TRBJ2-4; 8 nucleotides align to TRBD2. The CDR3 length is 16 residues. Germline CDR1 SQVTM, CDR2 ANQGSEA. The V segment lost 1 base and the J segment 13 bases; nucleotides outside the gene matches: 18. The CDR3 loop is CSVEAIQRERWNEQYF. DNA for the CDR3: TGCAGCGTTGAAGCGATCCAGCGGGAGAGATGGAATGAGCAGTACTTC.

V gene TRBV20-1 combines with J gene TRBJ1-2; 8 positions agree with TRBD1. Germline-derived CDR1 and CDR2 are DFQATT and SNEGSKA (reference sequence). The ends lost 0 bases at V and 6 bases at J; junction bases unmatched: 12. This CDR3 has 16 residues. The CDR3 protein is CSARDWGVDRGNGYTF. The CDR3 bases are TGCAGTGCTAGAGATTGGGGGGTTGACAGGGGTAATGGCTACACCTTC.

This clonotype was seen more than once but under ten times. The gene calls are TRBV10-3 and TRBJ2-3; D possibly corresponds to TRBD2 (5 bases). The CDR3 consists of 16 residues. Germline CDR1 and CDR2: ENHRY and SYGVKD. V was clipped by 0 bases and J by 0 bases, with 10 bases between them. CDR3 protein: CAISESTGLSTDTQYF. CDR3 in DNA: TGTGCCATCAGTGAGTCGACGGGGTTGAGCACAGATACGCAGTATTTT.

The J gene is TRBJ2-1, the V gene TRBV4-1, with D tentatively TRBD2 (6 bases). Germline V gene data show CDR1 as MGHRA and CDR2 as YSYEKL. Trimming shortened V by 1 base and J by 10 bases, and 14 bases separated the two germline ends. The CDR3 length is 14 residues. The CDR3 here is CASSQVFWAGEQFF. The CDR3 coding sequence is TGCGCCAGCAGCCAAGTTTTTTGGGCGGGGGAGCAGTTCTTC.

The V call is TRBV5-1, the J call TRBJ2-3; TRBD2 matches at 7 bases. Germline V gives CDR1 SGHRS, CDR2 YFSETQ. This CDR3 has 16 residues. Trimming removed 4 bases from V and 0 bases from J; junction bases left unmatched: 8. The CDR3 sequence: CASSLPRGVSTDTQYF. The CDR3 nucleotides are TGCGCCAGCAGCCTGCCACGGGGGGTGAGCACAGATACGCAGTATTTT.

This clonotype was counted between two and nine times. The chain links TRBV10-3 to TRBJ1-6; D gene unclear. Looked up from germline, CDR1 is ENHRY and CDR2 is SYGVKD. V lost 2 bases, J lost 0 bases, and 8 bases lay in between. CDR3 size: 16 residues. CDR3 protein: CAISEKGSSYNSPLHF. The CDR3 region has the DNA TGTGCCATCAGTGAGAAGGGAAGCTCCTATAATTCACCCCTCCACTTT.

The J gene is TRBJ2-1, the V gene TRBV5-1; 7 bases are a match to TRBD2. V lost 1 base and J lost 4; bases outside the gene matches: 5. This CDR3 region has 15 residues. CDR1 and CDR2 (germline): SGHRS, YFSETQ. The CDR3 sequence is CASSLPGTKYNEQFF. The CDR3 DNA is TGCGCCAGCAGCTTGCCCGGGACTAAATACAATGAGCAGTTCTTC.

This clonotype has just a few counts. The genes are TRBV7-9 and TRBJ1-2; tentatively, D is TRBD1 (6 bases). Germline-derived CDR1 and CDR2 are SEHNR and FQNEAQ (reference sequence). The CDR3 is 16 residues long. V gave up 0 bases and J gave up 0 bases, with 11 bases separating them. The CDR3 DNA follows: TGTGCCAGCAGCTTAGCTGGACAGTCCCCTAACTATGGCTACACCTTC. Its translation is CASSLAGQSPNYGYTF.

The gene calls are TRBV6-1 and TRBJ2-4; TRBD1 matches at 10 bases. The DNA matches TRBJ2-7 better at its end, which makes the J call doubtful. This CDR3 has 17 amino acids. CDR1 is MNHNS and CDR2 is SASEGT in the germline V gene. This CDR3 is CASRTHAGQGKPYEQYF. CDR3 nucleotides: TGTGCCAGCAGAACCCATGCGGGACAGGGGAAACCCTACGAGCAGTACTTC.

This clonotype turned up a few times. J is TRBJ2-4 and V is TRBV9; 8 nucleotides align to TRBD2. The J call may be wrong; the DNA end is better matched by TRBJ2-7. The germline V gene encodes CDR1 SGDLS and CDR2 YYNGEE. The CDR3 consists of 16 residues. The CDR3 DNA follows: TGTGCCAGCAGCGTAGGGAGCGGGGGCCTTTTTTACGAGCAGTACTTC. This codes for CASSVGSGGLFYEQYF.

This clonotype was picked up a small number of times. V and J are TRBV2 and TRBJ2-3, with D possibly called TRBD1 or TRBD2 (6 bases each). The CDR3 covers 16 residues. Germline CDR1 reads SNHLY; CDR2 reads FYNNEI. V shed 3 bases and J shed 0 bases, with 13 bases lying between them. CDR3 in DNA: TGTGCCAGCAGTGATCTCGGGGGCCCTAGCACAGATACGCAGTATTTT. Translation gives CASSDLGGPSTDTQYF.

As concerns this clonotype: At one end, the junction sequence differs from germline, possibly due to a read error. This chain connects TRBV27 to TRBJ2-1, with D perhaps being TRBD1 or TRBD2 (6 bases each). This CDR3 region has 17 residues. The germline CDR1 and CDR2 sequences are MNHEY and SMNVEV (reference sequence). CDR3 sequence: CTSSYRGPPSSYNEQFF. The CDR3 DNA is TGTACCAGCAGTTATCGGGGGCCTCCGAGCTCCTACAATGAGCAGTTCTTC.

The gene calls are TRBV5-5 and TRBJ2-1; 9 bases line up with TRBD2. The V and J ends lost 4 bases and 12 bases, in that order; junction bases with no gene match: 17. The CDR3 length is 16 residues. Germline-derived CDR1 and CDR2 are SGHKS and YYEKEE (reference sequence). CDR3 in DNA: TGTGCCAGCAGCCCCTATTTCCAGCGGGGGGCACCCGGGCAGTTCTTC. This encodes CASSPYFQRGAPGQFF.

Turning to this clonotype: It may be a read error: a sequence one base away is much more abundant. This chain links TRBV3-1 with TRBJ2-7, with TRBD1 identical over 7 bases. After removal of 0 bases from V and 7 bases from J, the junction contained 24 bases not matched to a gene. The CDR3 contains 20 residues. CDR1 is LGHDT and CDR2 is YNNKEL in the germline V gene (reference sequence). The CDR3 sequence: CASSQDSRGSHNLAYNEQYF. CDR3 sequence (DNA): TGTGCCAGCAGCCAAGATAGCAGGGGGTCCCACAACCTGGCCTACAATGAGCAGTACTTC.